This T cell receptor (beta chain) derives from a study of graft-versus-host responses after intestinal transplantation. Repertoires were generated with immunoSEQ multiplex PCR, while TCRdb's copy carries only in-frame clones and drops some. The data hold some 96,000 clones, with roughly 90% observed a single time. Study conclusions and caveats: HvG clone declines early post-transplant were associated with peak circulating GvH levels.

Notes on this clone: What it binds is not known.

Sequencing used unstimulated CD4+ T cells sorted from spleen or lymph node cells, obtained before transplant. The sequence was collected from a human donor who was the organ donor for an intestinal transplant.

The CDR3 region is CASSQDLGRVGYTF. The CDR3, as DNA: TGTGCCAGCAGCCAAGATCTTGGGAGGGTGGGCTACACCTTC. This rearrangement joins TRBV4-2 to TRBJ1-2; D not resolved. Trimming stripped 0 bases from V and 8 bases from J, with 13 bases between. Germline CDR1 LGHNA, CDR2 YNFKEQ. This CDR3 is 14 amino acids long.